This T cell receptor beta chain emerged from a study of T cells after yellow fever vaccination. In the study overall: Preparation used SMART-Seq v4 Ultra Low Input for the low-cell-number fractions. Study results and limitations: Most primary-vaccination clones recurred post-booster (around 95% CD4, around 88% CD8).

V was pared by 2 bases and J by 8 bases, with 23 bases between. The V gene's germline CDR1 is MNHEY and CDR2 SVGAGI. The CDR3 length is 17 residues. This clonotype appeared a few times. Its antigen is unknown. TCRdb recomputed calls from the 5' RACE reads with MiXCR, one row per CDR3 protein. The sample has around 230,000 distinct CDR3 sequences, approximately 6.3% seen once. The input for sequencing was CD4+ T cells sorted from PBMCs, taken on the day of the yellow fever booster vaccination. The rearrangement uses TRBV6-5 and TRBJ2-3; D may be TRBD2 (6 bases). The clonotype comes from a man younger than 40 who received the YFV17D yellow fever vaccine. The CDR3 sequence: CASSYGPPTSGSGTQYF. The CDR3 region has the DNA TGTGCCAGCAGTTACGGGCCCCCGACTAGTGGTTCCGGTACGCAGTATTTT.